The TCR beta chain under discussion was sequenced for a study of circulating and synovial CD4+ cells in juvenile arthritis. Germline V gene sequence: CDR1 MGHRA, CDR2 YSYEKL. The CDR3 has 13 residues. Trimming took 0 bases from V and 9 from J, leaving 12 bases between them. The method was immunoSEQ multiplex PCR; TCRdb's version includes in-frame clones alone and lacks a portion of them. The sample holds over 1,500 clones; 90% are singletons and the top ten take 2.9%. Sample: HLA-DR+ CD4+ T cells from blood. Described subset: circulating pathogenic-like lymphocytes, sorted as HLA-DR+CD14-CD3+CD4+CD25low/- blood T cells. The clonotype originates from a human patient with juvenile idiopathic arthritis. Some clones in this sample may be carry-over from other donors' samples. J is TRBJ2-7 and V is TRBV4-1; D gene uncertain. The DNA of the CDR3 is TGCGCCAGCAGCCAAGATCCTCTACGAGGGCAGTACTTC. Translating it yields CASSQDPLRGQYF.